This TCR beta chain is from a study of PD-L1 blockade in urothelial cancer. Study overall: Every 3 weeks, patients received intravenous atezolizumab 1,200 mg, beginning 2014. Blood gave a median approximately 150,000 T cells.

Sequencing used immunoSEQ multiplex PCR; TCRdb keeps in-frame clones, though not all of them. Seen here are some 87,000 clones, around 90% observed once, and the top ten hold 1.5% to 2%. This clone showed up just a few times. The time point here: pretreatment peripheral blood. There are 14 residues in the CDR3. CDR1 and CDR2 from the germline V gene are SGHRS and YFSETQ. Trimming took off 1 base at V and 0 bases at J, with 7 bases between the two ends. The V call is TRBV5-1, the J call TRBJ1-1; D unclear. Sequencing was performed on PBMCs, taken around atezolizumab (anti-PD-L1) treatment. This receptor was identified in a man aged 60 to 69 with urothelial cancer. CDR3 residues: CASSLTVMNTEAFF. The DNA of the CDR3 is TGCGCCAGCAGCTTGACAGTGATGAACACTGAAGCTTTCTTT.